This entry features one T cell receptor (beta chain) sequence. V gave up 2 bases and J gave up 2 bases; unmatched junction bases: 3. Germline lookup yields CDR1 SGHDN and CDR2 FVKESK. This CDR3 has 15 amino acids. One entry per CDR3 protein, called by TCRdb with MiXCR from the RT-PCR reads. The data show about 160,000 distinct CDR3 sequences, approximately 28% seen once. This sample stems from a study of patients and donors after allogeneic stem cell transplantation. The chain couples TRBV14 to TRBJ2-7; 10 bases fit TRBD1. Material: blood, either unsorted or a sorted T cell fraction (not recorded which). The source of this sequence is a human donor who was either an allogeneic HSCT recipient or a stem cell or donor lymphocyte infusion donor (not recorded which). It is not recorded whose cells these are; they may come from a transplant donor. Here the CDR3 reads CASSQPGQGTYEQYF. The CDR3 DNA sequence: TGTGCCAGCAGCCAACCGGGACAGGGGACCTACGAGCAGTACTTC.